This TCR beta chain derives from a study of cytomegalovirus exposure and HLA in healthy donors. As concerns this clone: Its antigen is undetermined.

The CDR3 runs 14 residues. Trimming cost V 4 bases and J 4 bases, with 8 bases left between them. The germline CDR1 and CDR2 sequences are SGHAT and FQNNGV. Overall study findings and caveats: Upon later analysis, TCR association rates were observed to vary by HLA locus, being highest for DRB1 and lowest for HLA-C. In an earlier analysis, most TCR beta V segments were productive about 87% or about 30% of the time.

It was with 60 Vbeta and 13 Jbeta primers that the PCR ran. Profiling relied on immunoSEQ multiplex PCR, and the TCRdb table lists in-frame clones only, not all of them. The table has 150,000 to 250,000 clones, 65% to 90% seen once. Sequencing was carried out using PBMCs. This TCR derives from a woman aged 45-59 years in good health and CMV-seronegative. The V call is TRBV11-2, the J call TRBJ2-6, with D perhaps matching TRBD1 (6 bases). The chain's CDR3 is CASSSGDGANVLTF. The CDR3 DNA reads TGTGCCAGCAGCTCAGGGGACGGGGCCAACGTCCTGACTTTC.